The 30 T cell receptor beta chains below all came from one sample that was sequenced in a study of blood T cell repertoires in COVID-19. Assay: immunoSEQ multiplex PCR; the TCRdb copy retains only in-frame clones and omits some. The profile covers 25,000 to 35,000 clones, with approximately 85% appearing a single time and 6.5% to 7.5% taken by the ten largest. The sample taken for sequencing was peripheral blood. The receptors were sampled from a man aged 60 to 69 with active COVID-19.

This clone was detected once. V gene TRBV6-1 combines with J gene TRBJ2-1; TRBD1 is a possible D gene (5 bases). This CDR3 has 16 residues. Germline V gene data show CDR1 as MNHNS and CDR2 as SASEGT. V lost 4 bases and J lost 2, with 15 bases in between. The CDR3 is CASSGRGRDPYNEQFF. The CDR3 nucleotides read TGTGCCAGCAGTGGCCGCGGCAGGGATCCCTACAATGAGCAGTTCTTC.

The chain links TRBV29-1 to TRBJ2-5; TRBD2 matches at 12 bases. V was pared by 7 bases and J by 4 bases, with 7 bases of the junction left unmatched. CDR3 length: 14 amino acids. The V gene's germline CDR1 is SQVTM and CDR2 ANQGSEA. CDR3 region: CSASSGRAAETQYF. The CDR3 DNA sequence: TGCAGCGCTTCTAGCGGGAGGGCCGCAGAGACCCAGTACTTC.

The chain combines TRBV5-1 with TRBJ1-3, with 9 bases fitting TRBD1. CDR1 SGHRS and CDR2 YFSETQ come from the germline V gene. V trimming: 4 bases; J trimming: 3 bases; junction bases outside the gene matches: 14. The CDR3 consists of 18 residues. CDR3 in amino acids: CASSPRLSGQGNGNTIYF. In DNA, the CDR3 is TGCGCCAGCAGCCCCAGGCTCAGTGGACAGGGGAATGGAAACACCATATATTTT.

To note about this clone: The same CDR3 also results from other DNA sequences found in this sample. The chain is built from TRBV12-3 or TRBV12-4 and TRBJ2-7; D remains ambiguous. Deletions cut 3 bases from V and 3 bases from J, with 3 bases between. This CDR3 comprises 11 residues. The chain's CDR3 is CASSFSYEQYF. CDR3 coding DNA: TGTGCCAGCAGTTTCAGCTACGAGCAGTACTTC.

For the CDR3, the DNA is TGTGCCACCAGCAGAGATCACAGCCTAGCGGCCTACAATGAGCAGTTCTTC. It specifies CATSRDHSLAAYNEQFF. The V call is TRBV15, the J call TRBJ2-1, with 7 bases matching TRBD2. CDR1 and CDR2 from the germline V gene are LNHNV and YYDKDF (reference sequence). Trimming cost V 0 bases and J 2 bases; bases outside gene matches: 7. The CDR3 has 17 residues.

The chain couples TRBV5-1 to TRBJ2-3; D is uncertain. Germline-derived CDR1 and CDR2 are SGHRS and YFSETQ. The CDR3 length is 13 residues. Trimming shortened V by 0 bases and J by 3 bases, and 5 bases separated the two germline ends. As DNA, the CDR3 is TGCGCCAGCAGCTTGGCCGGGACAGATACGCAGTATTTT. This sequence encodes CASSLAGTDTQYF.

In its sample, this clone was seen once. The chain combines TRBV19 with TRBJ2-4; maybe TRBD2 (5 bases). Trimming pared 5 bases from V and 0 bases from J, leaving 11 bases between. Germline CDR1 reads LNHDA; CDR2 reads SQIVND (reference sequence). The CDR3 is 15 amino acids. The CDR3 is CASSPQGLAKNIQYF. The CDR3 nucleotides are TGTGCCAGTAGTCCTCAAGGACTAGCCAAAAACATTCAGTACTTC.

This chain connects TRBV5-8 to TRBJ2-3, with D possibly being TRBD2 (5 bases). CDR1 is SGHTS and CDR2 is YDEGEE in the germline V gene. V was cut by 3 bases and J by 0 bases, with 20 bases left in between. This CDR3 is built from 18 residues. The CDR3: CASSSPLLALPSTDTQYF. For the CDR3, the DNA is TGTGCCAGCAGCTCCCCCCTTCTAGCCCTACCGAGCACAGATACGCAGTATTTT.

The chain has TRBV25-1 and TRBJ2-3; D remains ambiguous. This CDR3 is 14 amino acids long. V was clipped by 1 base and J by 2 bases, with 7 bases between them. CDR1 is MGHDK, CDR2 SYGVNS, per germline. The DNA for the CDR3 is TGTGCCAGCAGTGAATCAGGCCTCACAGATACGCAGTATTTT. The encoded protein is CASSESGLTDTQYF. The full variable domain, completed using reference TRBV25-1 and TRBJ2-3, is EADIYQTPRYLVIGTGKKITLECSQTMGHDKMYWYQQDPGMELHLIHYSYGVNSTEKGDLSSESTVSRIRTEHFPLTLESARPSHTSQYLCASSESGLTDTQYFGPGTRLTVL.

V usage is TRBV28 and J usage is TRBJ2-1; the match to TRBD2 covers 12 bases. J gave up 8 bases and V 8 bases, and 16 bases lay outside the gene matches. This CDR3 comprises 17 residues. Germline V gene lookup returns CDR1 MDHEN and CDR2 SYDVKM. The CDR3, as DNA: TGTGCCAGCCATTCACGGGCCCTAGCGGGAGGGCCCCATGAGCAGTTCTTC. Translating it yields CASHSRALAGGPHEQFF.

The chain links TRBV5-1 to TRBJ1-2; D gene unclear. With 0 bases removed from V and 5 bases from J, the gap between germline ends came to 11 bases. Looked up from germline, CDR1 is SGHRS and CDR2 is YFSETQ. The CDR3 sequence is 14 residues long. This CDR3 reads CASSLVPSEYGYTF. DNA for the CDR3: TGCGCCAGCAGCTTGGTTCCGAGTGAATATGGCTACACCTTC.

The gene calls are TRBV9 and TRBJ2-7, with TRBD2 matching 13 bases. CDR1 is SGDLS and CDR2 is YYNGEE in the germline V gene. The CDR3 sequence is 15 residues long. V was clipped by 4 bases and J by 9 bases; unmatched bases: 10. Here the CDR3 DNA reads TGTGCCAGCAGCCCACCCGGGACTAGCGGGACGGTGCAGTACTTC. It is translated as CASSPPGTSGTVQYF. Looking up the rest from reference TRBV9 and TRBJ2-7 gives the full variable domain: DSGVTQTPKHLITATGQRVTLRCSPRSGDLSVYWYQQSLDQGLQFLIQYYNGEERAKGNILERFSAQQFPDLHSELNLSSLELGDSALYFCASSPPGTSGTVQYFGPGTRLTVT.

This clone was seen a single time. The chain uses TRBV21-1 and TRBJ2-7; TRBD2, as called in the table, went unchecked against the DNA. TRBV21-1 is deemed a pseudogene. CDR3 size: 19 residues. CDR3 DNA sequence: TGTGCCAGCAGAAGTTCCCAGGGACTAGCGGGAAATGGATCCTACGAGCAGTACGTC. It codes for CASRSSQGLAGNGSYEQYV.

This clone was counted a few times. The V call is TRBV6-2 or TRBV6-3, the J call TRBJ1-5, with D unclear. Trimming stripped 3 bases from V and 0 bases from J, with 6 bases between. The CDR3 is 14 amino acids. From germline, CDR1 is MNHEY and CDR2 SVGEGT. Here the CDR3 DNA reads TGTGCCAGCAGTTATTTCGGTAGCAATCAGCCCCAGCATTTT. As protein: CASSYFGSNQPQHF.

This chain uses TRBV27 with TRBJ1-6, with TRBD1 matching over 8 bases. CDR1 and CDR2 from the germline V gene are MNHEY and SMNVEV (reference sequence). CDR3 length: 20 residues. The junction had 12 bases not matched to a gene; V was cut back by 2 bases and J by 0 bases. In DNA form, the CDR3 reads TGTGCCAGCAGTTTACGCACAGGGACAGGCTATGACTCCTATAATTCACCCCTCCACTTT. It yields the protein CASSLRTGTGYDSYNSPLHF.

The CDR3 protein is CASRDPVNYGYTF. CDR3 sequence (DNA): TGTGCCAGCAGAGATCCAGTAAACTATGGCTACACCTTC. The chain links TRBV6-5 to TRBJ1-2; no firm D call. Germline V gives CDR1 MNHEY, CDR2 SVGAGI. V gave up 6 bases and J gave up 2 bases, with 10 bases separating them. The CDR3 runs to 13 residues.

By sample fraction, this clone is medium-sized. The chain uses TRBV7-8 and TRBJ2-5; 8 nucleotides match TRBD2. The junction had 13 bases not matched to a gene; V was cut back by 6 bases and J by 1 base. CDR1 and CDR2 (germline): SGHVS, FQNEAQ. This CDR3 is 17 amino acids long. CDR3 in amino acids: CASSVGFGGLVQETQYF. In DNA form, the CDR3 reads TGTGCCAGCAGTGTAGGGTTCGGGGGACTAGTCCAAGAGACCCAGTACTTC.

The chain uses TRBV7-3 and TRBJ2-1; TRBD1 matches at 7 bases. This CDR3 comprises 16 residues. Germline assignment: CDR1 SGHTA and CDR2 FQGTGA. The ends lost 6 bases at V and 0 bases at J; junction bases unmatched: 8. The CDR3 nucleotides read TGTGCCAGCAGTTCGGACAGGTCAAGCTCCTACAATGAGCAGTTCTTC. Protein: CASSSDRSSSYNEQFF.

The table lists this clone with a count of one. Here the CDR3 reads CASSESFASTDTQYF. CDR3 DNA: TGTGCCAGCAGTGAAAGCTTCGCCAGCACAGATACGCAGTATTTT. The chain combines TRBV6-4 with TRBJ2-3, with D uncertain. Trimming removed 3 bases from V and 0 bases from J, with 10 bases in between. The CDR3 has 15 residues. The germline V gene has CDR1 MRHNA and CDR2 SNTAGT.

This chain connects TRBV7-9 to TRBJ2-3, with D unresolved. The CDR3 covers 12 residues. Trimming took off 10 bases at V and 4 bases at J, with 12 bases between the two ends. The germline V gene encodes CDR1 SEHNR and CDR2 FQNEAQ (reference sequence). CDR3 nucleotides: TGTGCCACCTACAGTGGCTCAGATACGCAGTATTTT. Residues: CATYSGSDTQYF. Using reference TRBV7-9 and TRBJ2-3 for the parts outside the CDR3, the full variable domain is DTGVSQNPRHKITKRGQNVTFRCDPISEHNRLYWYRQTLGQGPEFLTYFQNEAQLEKSRLLSDRFSAERPKGSFSTLEIQRTEQGDSAMYLCATYSGSDTQYFGPGTRLTVL.

The V call is TRBV9, the J call TRBJ2-7, with 11 bases aligning to TRBD2. CDR3 length equals 15 residues. Germline CDR1 SGDLS, CDR2 YYNGEE. V shed 4 bases, J shed 3 bases, and the junction held 6 bases outside the gene matches. CDR3 amino acids: CASSLGLAASYEQYF. CDR3 sequence (DNA): TGTGCCAGCAGCCTGGGACTAGCGGCAAGCTACGAGCAGTACTTC.

The V call is TRBV27, the J call TRBJ2-7; 10 bases map to TRBD2. V lost 7 bases, J lost 0 bases, and 9 bases stayed unmatched. From germline, CDR1 is MNHEY and CDR2 SMNVEV (reference sequence). The CDR3 runs 16 residues. The CDR3 DNA follows: TGTGCCAGCAAGCGGCGACTAGCGGGCCTCTCCTACGAGCAGTACTTC. Protein: CASKRRLAGLSYEQYF.

The chain combines TRBV9 with TRBJ2-3, with TRBD2 matching over 7 bases. Per germline, CDR1 SGDLS and CDR2 YYNGEE. CDR3 length: 16 amino acids. Trimming cost V 1 base and J 8 bases; bases outside gene matches: 13. CDR3 in amino acids: CASSVTYSTSAITQYF. The CDR3 nucleotides are TGTGCCAGCAGCGTAACCTACTCCACTAGCGCCATTACGCAGTATTTT. Complete variable domain (other parts from reference TRBV9 and TRBJ2-3): DSGVTQTPKHLITATGQRVTLRCSPRSGDLSVYWYQQSLDQGLQFLIQYYNGEERAKGNILERFSAQQFPDLHSELNLSSLELGDSALYFCASSVTYSTSAITQYFGPGTRLTVL.

V and J are TRBV14 and TRBJ2-7, with TRBD1 matching 7 bases. Germline V gene sequence: CDR1 SGHDN, CDR2 FVKESK. The V gene end was trimmed by 1 base and the J gene end by 4 bases; junction bases not matched to a gene: 13. CDR3 length: 17 amino acids. The CDR3, as DNA: TGTGCCAGCAGCCAAGGAGCGGTAAGACAGGGTTTGTACGAGCAGTACTTC. Amino acids: CASSQGAVRQGLYEQYF.

The gene calls are TRBV19 and TRBJ1-4, with D uncertain. V lost 4 bases, J lost 7 bases, and 13 bases lay in between. The CDR3 loop spans 14 amino acids. Looked up from germline, CDR1 is LNHDA and CDR2 is SQIVND (reference sequence). CDR3 nucleotides: TGTGCCAGTAGTAAATTACAGATCCGTGAAAAACTGTTTTTT. Translated, it gives CASSKLQIREKLFF.

The rearrangement uses TRBV18 and TRBJ2-7, with D possibly being TRBD2 (6 bases). This CDR3 region has 14 residues. V was shortened by 3 bases and J by 5 bases, with 14 bases between the two germline ends. Germline V lookup: CDR1 KGHSH, CDR2 LQKENI. Written as DNA, the CDR3 is TGTGCCAGCTCACCGGCCGCAGGGACTCACGAGCAGTACTTC. Translation gives CASSPAAGTHEQYF.

This clone was detected only once. The J gene is TRBJ1-4, the V gene TRBV14; possibly TRBD1 for D (6 bases). CDR1 is SGHDN, CDR2 FVKESK, per germline. The CDR3 covers 13 residues. V was shortened by 1 base and J by 10 bases, with 10 bases between the two germline ends. The CDR3 sequence is CASSQVQGGKLFF. The DNA for the CDR3 is TGTGCCAGCAGCCAAGTTCAAGGGGGAAAACTGTTTTTT.

The V and J genes are TRBV29-1 and TRBJ1-1; possible D gene TRBD1, 5 bases. This CDR3 is built from 11 residues. The V and J ends lost 7 bases and 5 bases respectively, with 11 bases between them. Germline assignment: CDR1 SQVTM and CDR2 ANQGSEA. The CDR3 spells CSDKQGTEAFF. Here the CDR3 DNA reads TGCAGCGATAAGCAGGGAACTGAAGCTTTCTTT.

The chain employs TRBV5-1 and TRBJ1-2; 11 positions agree with TRBD1. V trimming: 4 bases; J trimming: 0 bases; junction bases outside the gene matches: 14. The CDR3 sequence is 19 residues long. Germline values: CDR1 SGHRS, CDR2 YFSETQ. The CDR3 protein is CASSPLPGQGVTANYGYTF. The CDR3 DNA reads TGCGCCAGCAGCCCCCTACCGGGACAGGGGGTTACAGCTAACTATGGCTACACCTTC. The full variable domain, in which reference TRBV5-1 and TRBJ1-2 provide the parts outside the CDR3, is KAGVTQTPRYLIKTRGQQVTLSCSPISGHRSVSWYQQTPGQGLQFLFEYFSETQRNKGNFPGRFSGRQFSNSRSEMNVSTLELGDSALYLCASSPLPGQGVTANYGYTFGSGTRLTVV.

The rearrangement uses TRBV10-3 and TRBJ2-1; 11 bases match TRBD2. Per the germline V gene, CDR1 is ENHRY and CDR2 is SYGVKD. V shed 4 bases, J shed 4 bases, and the junction held 0 bases outside the gene matches. The CDR3 loop spans 14 amino acids. CDR3 sequence reads: CAISGTSGYNEQFF. CDR3 DNA: TGTGCCATCAGTGGGACTAGCGGGTACAATGAGCAGTTCTTC.